This entry features one TCR beta chain sequence. Its antigen remains unidentified. The data were produced by immunoSEQ multiplex PCR, yet TCRdb's version contains in-frame clones alone and is incomplete. The repertoire has 2 million to 2.5 million clones, 85% to 95% of them found once; the top ten carry 0.13%. The donors, all of them Caucasian adults, lived in Nashville, Tennessee. The data belong to a study of shared clonotypes between healthy human individuals. The overall study: Per-donor plates numbered three CD4 naive, three CD4 memory, two CD8 naive and one CD8 memory.

The CDR3 sequence is 13 residues long. Germline trimming cut 10 bases from V and 4 bases from J; bases unmatched to any gene: 6. The germline gives CDR1 MNHEY, CDR2 SVGAGI. Study results and limitations: When compared with the clonotypes that were shared by all four sorted-subset donors, the non-shared clonotypes turned out to have lower generation probabilities.

This rearrangement joins TRBV6-5 to TRBJ2-5, with 10 bases fitting TRBD2. Sequences were obtained from naive CD4+ T cells sorted from blood. Regarding subset: CD45RA+ positively selected. The clonotype originates from a man aged 18 to 30 in good health. In nucleotides, the CDR3 is TGTGCCACCAGCGGGGGGGCTCGAGAGACCCAGTACTTC. Its translation: CATSGGARETQYF.